A single sample is the source of the 29 T cell receptor beta chains below, sequenced in a study of regulatory T cells in long-lasting Graves disease. Arm-PCR with iRepertoire HTBI primers amplified the CDR3 regions for these TCR beta libraries. From the multiplex PCR reads, TCRdb called clonotypes with MiXCR, one entry per CDR3 protein. The data show over 200,000 distinct CDR3 sequences, with roughly 18% seen just once and 12% to 15% held by the top ten. Stated time point: newly diagnosed GD, antithyroid drugs for less than 3 months. TCR sequences were obtained from RNA taken from PBMCs. The data also belong to a second study, concerning T cells in Graves' hyperthyroidism and ophthalmopathy.

This specimen consisted of peripheral blood mononuclear cells (PBMCs), obtained at new diagnosis, from a patient treated with antithyroid drugs. All receptors come from a woman between 25 and 40 years old with Graves disease.

This clonotype was seen repeatedly, ten times or more. J is TRBJ2-7 and V is TRBV7-2; 12 nucleotides match TRBD2. V dropped 2 bases and J dropped 4; count of bases not matched to a gene: 9. CDR1 and CDR2 from the germline V gene are SGHTA and FQGNSA. The CDR3 is 17 amino acids. DNA for the CDR3: TGTGCCAGCAGCTTAAATAGGAGACTAGCGGGGGAGTACGAGCAGTACTTC. Its protein is CASSLNRRLAGEYEQYF.

This clonotype has at least ten counts. CDR3 sequence (DNA): TGCGCCAGCAGCCAAGCGGCCCTGTCCTCCCACACCTTC. As protein: CASSQAALSSHTF. The chain uses TRBV4-1 and TRBJ1-2, with D hard to call. Germline CDR1 is MGHRA and CDR2 is YSYEKL. There are 13 residues in the CDR3. The ends were cut back, 1 base at V and 12 bases at J, with 15 bases in the middle.

This clonotype showed up many times. The chain uses TRBV7-9 and TRBJ2-3, with D possibly TRBD2 on 6 matching bases. Germline V lookup: CDR1 SEHNR, CDR2 FQNEAQ (reference sequence). The CDR3 is made up of 15 amino acids. The V end lost 2 bases, the J end lost 0 bases, and 9 bases lay between the germline ends. The chain's CDR3 is CASSLMGGSTDTQYF. Here the CDR3 DNA reads TGTGCCAGCAGCTTAATGGGGGGAAGCACAGATACGCAGTATTTT.

This clonotype showed up many times. The chain carries TRBV19 and TRBJ1-4; D might be TRBD1 (5 bases). From germline, CDR1 is LNHDA and CDR2 SQIVND (reference sequence). V lost 2 bases to trimming and J lost 4 bases, with 17 bases between them. The CDR3 length is 17 residues. The CDR3 coding sequence is TGTGCCAGTAGTATACTCAGGGCGGACGGCCATAATGAAAAACTGTTTTTT. Translating it yields CASSILRADGHNEKLFF.

This clonotype was recorded many times. The chain combines TRBV2 with TRBJ2-7; TRBD2 is a possible D gene (5 bases). V was cut by 4 bases and J by 6 bases, with 13 bases left in between. This CDR3 is 13 amino acids long. Germline CDR1 and CDR2: SNHLY and FYNNEI. The CDR3 here is CASSGETKGEQYF. CDR3 sequence (DNA): TGTGCCAGCAGTGGGGAGACTAAGGGCGAGCAGTACTTC.

This clonotype was observed a handful of times. V is TRBV29-1 and J is TRBJ1-2, with 7 nucleotides matching TRBD1. The J segment lost 7 bases and the V segment lost 7 bases, leaving 9 bases of the junction unmatched. Looked up from germline, CDR1 is SQVTM and CDR2 is ANQGSEA. This CDR3 contains 12 residues. CDR3 in amino acids: CSAGRQGGGYTF. As DNA, the CDR3 is TGCAGCGCGGGACGACAGGGTGGTGGCTACACCTTC.

This clonotype turned up a few times. V gene TRBV20-1 combines with J gene TRBJ2-7; 9 nucleotides agree with TRBD2. Germline CDR1 is DFQATT and CDR2 is SNEGSKA (reference sequence). V trimming: 5 bases; J trimming: 6 bases; junction bases outside the gene matches: 11. This CDR3 has 14 residues. The CDR3 loop reads CSALRGGGSTEQYF. CDR3 DNA: TGCAGTGCTCTGCGGGGGGGCGGATCGACCGAGCAGTACTTC.

This clonotype came up many times. Here the CDR3 DNA reads TGCAGCGCCCTGGACAGGGTCGATCAGCCCCAGCATTTT. This gives the protein CSALDRVDQPQHF. J is TRBJ1-5 and V is TRBV29-1; 8 bases are shared with TRBD1. Trimming at V came to 7 bases and at J to 5 bases, leaving 7 bases not matched to a gene. The CDR3 has 13 residues. CDR1 and CDR2 (germline): SQVTM, ANQGSEA.

This clonotype came up many times. The rearrangement uses TRBV24-1 and TRBJ2-3; TRBD2 matches at 8 bases. V was pared by 4 bases and J by 0 bases, with 8 bases of the junction left unmatched. Germline values: CDR1 KGHDR, CDR2 SFDVKD. The CDR3 runs 17 residues. This chain's CDR3 is CATSDPSQRGSTDTQYF. The CDR3 bases are TGTGCCACCAGTGACCCCTCCCAGCGGGGGAGCACAGATACGCAGTATTTT.

This clonotype was seen many times. The gene calls are TRBV6-9 and TRBJ2-3; no firm D call. Looked up from germline, CDR1 is MNHGY and CDR2 is SVAAGI. The V gene lost 3 bases and the J gene lost 0 bases, with 7 bases spanning the gap. This CDR3 is built from 14 residues. CDR3 protein: CASSYSGSTDTQYF. CDR3 bases: TGTGCCAGCAGTTACTCTGGTAGCACAGATACGCAGTATTTT.

This clonotype appeared many times. Relative to the germline gene, one junction end is altered; a read error may explain this. This chain connects TRBV4-1 to TRBJ1-2, with D maybe TRBD1 (5 bases). Germline values: CDR1 MGHRA, CDR2 YSYEKL. The CDR3 consists of 16 residues. The CDR3 loop is CASSQDRQSSNYGYTF. The CDR3 DNA reads as TGTGCCAGCAGCCAAGATCGACAGAGTTCTAACTATGGCTACACCTTC.

The V gene is TRBV10-2, the J gene TRBJ2-6; D may match TRBD1 or TRBD2 (6 bases each). Trimming removed 7 bases at V and 1 base at J, with 26 bases between. Germline lookup yields CDR1 WSHSY and CDR2 SAAADI. The CDR3 length is 20 residues. CDR3 nucleotide sequence: TGCGCCAGCAAAGGGGATTGGGGGGCGAGCAGCCGATCTGGGGCCAACGTCCTGACTTTC. This codes for CASKGDWGASSRSGANVLTF.

This clonotype has a count of ten or more. This chain connects TRBV20-1 to TRBJ2-4; D might be TRBD2 (7 bases). The CDR3 has 16 amino acids. With 4 bases removed from V and 3 bases from J, the gap between germline ends came to 19 bases. The germline gives CDR1 DFQATT, CDR2 SNEGSKA (reference sequence). CDR3 region: CSATPGGGGVKNIQYF. The CDR3, as DNA: TGCAGTGCTACCCCGGGGGGCGGGGGTGTCAAAAACATTCAGTACTTC.

In this sample, this clonotype turned up many times. The genes are TRBV27 and TRBJ2-1; D is possibly TRBD2 (5 bases). V dropped 10 bases and J dropped 6 bases, with 10 bases sitting between them. The CDR3 consists of 11 residues. The germline V gene has CDR1 MNHEY and CDR2 SMNVEV (reference sequence). In DNA, the CDR3 is TGTGCCACCGCCGGGGTCAATGAGCAGTTCTTC. Protein product: CATAGVNEQFF.

The V call is TRBV7-3, the J call TRBJ2-1; 10 nucleotides line up with TRBD1. The length of the CDR3 is 14 residues. J lost 8 bases, V lost 2 bases, and 3 bases had no gene match. Per germline, CDR1 SGHTA and CDR2 FQGTGA. CDR3 sequence: CASSLDRGPDEQFF. Written as DNA, the CDR3 is TGTGCCAGCAGCTTAGACAGGGGGCCCGATGAGCAGTTCTTC. Based on the CDR3 plus reference TRBV7-3 and TRBJ2-1, the full variable domain is GAGVSQTPSNKVTEKGKYVELRCDPISGHTALYWYRQSLGQGPEFLIYFQGTGAADDSGLPNDRFFAVRPEGSVSTLKIQRTERGDSAVYLCASSLDRGPDEQFFGPGTRLTVL.

This clonotype was seen many times. The chain is built from TRBV7-6 and TRBJ1-2; 8 bases map to TRBD1. The CDR3 contains 15 residues. In germline, CDR1 is SGHVS, CDR2 FNYEAQ. V gave up 5 bases and J gave up 6 bases; unmatched junction bases: 11. The CDR3 bases are TGTGCCAGCAGCGGAACAGGACAGGGAGGTGATGGCTACACCTTC. It codes for CASSGTGQGGDGYTF.

The table lists this clonotype with many counts. The rearrangement uses TRBV20-1 and TRBJ2-5, with 11 positions matching TRBD2. Per germline, CDR1 DFQATT and CDR2 SNEGSKA (reference sequence). V lost 0 bases, J lost 4 bases, and 7 bases stayed unmatched. The CDR3 sequence is 16 residues long. Here the CDR3 reads CSARDRPSGGLETQYF. The CDR3 nucleotides read TGCAGTGCTAGAGATCGGCCTAGCGGGGGGCTAGAGACCCAGTACTTC.

This clonotype was seen repeatedly, ten times or more. The chain uses TRBV20-1 and TRBJ1-1, with 7 bases identical to TRBD1. The germline V gene has CDR1 DFQATT and CDR2 SNEGSKA (reference sequence). This CDR3 is 14 amino acids long. The V segment lost 2 bases and the J segment 6 bases; nucleotides outside the gene matches: 9. CDR3 protein: CSARIQHRGAEAFF. The CDR3 coding sequence is TGCAGTGCTAGAATCCAACACAGGGGCGCTGAAGCTTTCTTT.

This clonotype has ten or more counts. This chain links TRBV11-2 with TRBJ1-1, with D possibly being TRBD1 (5 bases). This CDR3 is built from 18 residues. CDR1 is SGHAT and CDR2 is FQNNGV in the germline V gene. V was cut by 5 bases and J by 5 bases, with 27 bases left in between. The CDR3, as DNA: TGTGCCAGCAGCCGCTGGAGTGGGCAGGGTCGGCGGGGAACTGAAGCTTTCTTT. Protein sequence: CASSRWSGQGRRGTEAFF.

This clonotype has at least ten counts. The chain links TRBV6-1 to TRBJ1-2; weak D call: TRBD1 (5 bases). The CDR3 has 16 amino acids. V was trimmed by 7 bases and J by 2 bases, leaving 20 bases between them. Germline V CDR1 and CDR2: MNHNS, SASEGT. The CDR3 DNA reads as TGTGCCAGCATGGGGACTCTCGCAGGATCCAACTATGGCTACACCTTC. It encodes CASMGTLAGSNYGYTF.

This chain connects TRBV14 to TRBJ1-1; tentatively, D is TRBD1 (5 bases). Between the trimmed V and J ends, which lost 4 bases and 6 bases, there was a span of 15 bases. Germline V lookup: CDR1 SGHDN, CDR2 FVKESK. The CDR3 loop spans 14 amino acids. CDR3 nucleotide sequence: TGTGCCAGCAGCCCCCGGGGCGGGAGTGCTGAAGCTTTCTTT. Protein sequence: CASSPRGGSAEAFF.

This clonotype was found many times. The gene calls are TRBV6-1 and TRBJ1-2; D may be TRBD1 (6 bases). Germline-derived CDR1 and CDR2 are MNHNS and SASEGT. V was clipped by 8 bases and J by 6 bases, with 16 bases between them. The CDR3 is 13 residues long. CDR3 in amino acids: CASAPRGVHGYTF. In nucleotides, the CDR3 is TGTGCCAGCGCGCCTAGGGGGGTTCATGGCTACACCTTC.

This clonotype came up a few times. This may be a read error: a much more frequent sequence differs by one nucleotide. The chain recombines TRBV20-1 with TRBJ2-7, with D unresolved. There are 15 residues in the CDR3. Germline CDR1 is DFQATT and CDR2 is SNEGSKA (reference sequence). The chain's CDR3 is CSARDPQEGSYGQYF. The CDR3 DNA sequence: TGCAGTGCTAGAGATCCCCAAGAAGGCTCCTACGGGCAGTACTTC.

This clonotype was picked up many times. J is TRBJ2-1 and V is TRBV9; 12 bases align to TRBD2. CDR3 length equals 15 residues. Germline CDR1 reads SGDLS; CDR2 reads YYNGEE. J was trimmed by 4 bases and V by 3 bases; bases with no gene match: 2. In DNA form, the CDR3 reads TGTGCCAGCAGCGCCGGACTAGCGGGGTACAATGAGCAGTTCTTC. This encodes CASSAGLAGYNEQFF.

This clonotype was counted ten times or more. J is TRBJ1-5 and V is TRBV3-1; D gene unclear. The V end lost 1 base, the J end lost 5 bases, and 3 bases lay between the germline ends. Germline V lookup: CDR1 LGHDT, CDR2 YNNKEL (reference sequence). The CDR3 is 12 residues long. The CDR3: CASSQGHQPQHF. The CDR3 DNA sequence: TGTGCCAGCAGCCAAGGGCATCAGCCCCAGCATTTT.

At least ten counts were recorded for this clonotype. The V and J genes are TRBV12-3 or TRBV12-4 and TRBJ1-5; TRBD1 might be the D (6 bases). V lost 4 bases and J 6 bases, leaving 13 bases between the germline ends. The CDR3 consists of 14 residues. The CDR3 region has the DNA TGTGCCAGCAGTTCCAGGACAGTGCGTCAGCCCCAGCATTTT. This codes for CASSSRTVRQPQHF.

This clonotype was recorded a few times. The chain is built from TRBV18 and TRBJ1-6, with a tentative D call TRBD1 (5 bases). V gave up 6 bases and J gave up 10 bases, with 19 bases separating them. Germline lookup yields CDR1 KGHSH and CDR2 LQKENI. The CDR3 is 15 residues long. The CDR3 DNA reads as TGTGCCAGCTCTCACGGCGGGGGTCGCGGGTCACCCCTCCACTTT. This translates into CASSHGGGRGSPLHF. Full variable domain (rest looked up from reference TRBV18 and TRBJ1-6): NAGVMQNPRHLVRRRGQEARLRCSPMKGHSHVYWYRQLPEEGLKFMVYLQKENIIDESGMPKERFSAEFPKEGPSILRIQQVVRGDSAAYFCASSHGGGRGSPLHFGNGTRLTVT.

In its sample, this clonotype was seen many times. The CDR3 bases are TGTGCCAGCAGCCAATGGGCGGGGAATTCACCCCTCCACTTT. Its protein is CASSQWAGNSPLHF. The V gene is TRBV3-1, the J gene TRBJ1-6; no definite D call. With 2 bases removed from V and 7 bases from J, the gap between germline ends came to 9 bases. Germline V gives CDR1 LGHDT, CDR2 YNNKEL (reference sequence). There are 14 residues in the CDR3.

This clonotype was seen repeatedly, ten times or more. The genes are TRBV9 and TRBJ2-1, with D possibly being TRBD2 (6 bases). Between the trimmed V and J ends, which lost 4 bases and 2 bases, there was a span of 22 bases. Germline-derived CDR1 and CDR2 are SGDLS and YYNGEE. This CDR3 has 18 amino acids. The CDR3 region has the DNA TGTGCCAGCAGCCCACATAGGGGACTCTTGGGGGCCTACAATGAGCAGTTCTTC. This codes for CASSPHRGLLGAYNEQFF.